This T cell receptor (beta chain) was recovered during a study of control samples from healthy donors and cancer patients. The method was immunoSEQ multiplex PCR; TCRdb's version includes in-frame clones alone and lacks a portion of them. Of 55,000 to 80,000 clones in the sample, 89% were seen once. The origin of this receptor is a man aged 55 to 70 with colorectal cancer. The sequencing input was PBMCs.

The CDR3 DNA reads TGCGCCAGCAGCTTAACAGGGGTTCCGAACACCGGGGAGCTGTTTTTT. This gives the protein CASSLTGVPNTGELFF. The gene calls are TRBV5-1 and TRBJ2-2, with TRBD1 identical over 7 bases. Germline CDR1 SGHRS, CDR2 YFSETQ. Losses at the gene ends were 2 bases for V and 0 bases for J; bases not matched to a gene: 4. The CDR3 is 16 residues long.